One and the same sample provided the 24 T cell receptor beta chains below, sequenced in a study of cytomegalovirus exposure and HLA in healthy donors. The PCR had 60 Vbeta and 13 Jbeta primers. The assay was immunoSEQ multiplex PCR, and TCRdb's table has in-frame clones only and misses some. This table has about 240,000 clones, around 81% appearing once. Sequenced: PBMCs. All receptors come from an older woman in good health and CMV-seropositive.

This chain connects TRBV9 to TRBJ1-2, with TRBD1 identical over 7 bases. Germline loops: CDR1 SGDLS, CDR2 YYNGEE. The CDR3 is made up of 14 amino acids. J lost 4 bases, V lost 0 bases, and 3 bases had no gene match. The CDR3 loop reads CASSVEAGGYGYTF. The CDR3 DNA sequence: TGTGCCAGCAGCGTAGAGGCAGGGGGCTATGGCTACACCTTC.

The table lists this clone with a count of one. The V and J genes are TRBV28 and TRBJ2-3; 11 nucleotides align to TRBD2. The CDR3 consists of 15 residues. Germline V gene data show CDR1 as MDHEN and CDR2 as SYDVKM. After removal of 6 bases from V and 5 bases from J, the junction contained 7 bases not matched to a gene. CDR3 bases: TGTGCCAGCAGCTCAATAGCGGGAGGGCAAGATACGCAGTATTTT. Translated, it gives CASSSIAGGQDTQYF.

This clone was counted between two and nine times. The junction does not match germline at one end; this may be a read error. The V call is TRBV2, the J call TRBJ2-6; 8 nucleotides agree with TRBD2. Germline V gene lookup returns CDR1 SNHLY and CDR2 FYNNEI. The CDR3 spans 18 residues. CDR3 region: CASSEGLAGSSGANVLTF. In DNA, the CDR3 is TGTGCCAGCAGCGAAGGGCTAGCGGGTAGTTCTGGGGCCAACGTCCTGACTTTC.

The V gene is TRBV19, the J gene TRBJ1-1, with 7 nucleotides matching TRBD1. After removal of 3 bases from V and 5 bases from J, the junction contained 12 bases not matched to a gene. The CDR3 runs to 16 residues. CDR1 is LNHDA, CDR2 SQIVND, per germline (reference sequence). The CDR3 bases are TGTGCCAGTAGTATCCCAGGCAGGGGGTGGGGTACTGAAGCTTTCTTT. It codes for CASSIPGRGWGTEAFF.

This chain links TRBV7-9 with TRBJ2-2, with 11 bases aligning to TRBD2. CDR3 length: 16 amino acids. Germline V gives CDR1 SEHNR, CDR2 FQNEAQ (reference sequence). The junction had 3 bases not matched to a gene; V was cut back by 5 bases and J by 1 base. This CDR3 reads CASSQGTSGNTGELFF. The CDR3 DNA reads TGTGCCAGCAGCCAAGGGACTAGCGGGAACACCGGGGAGCTGTTTTTT.

A single count supports this clone. For the CDR3, the DNA is TGTGCCAGCAGTGAAGTAGAAGAGAGATTCTTC. It is translated as CASSEVEERFF. The J gene is TRBJ2-1, the V gene TRBV6-1; D is undetermined. CDR3 length: 11 amino acids. V lost 1 base to trimming and J lost 16 bases, with 11 bases between them. Germline-derived CDR1 and CDR2 are MNHNS and SASEGT.

The chain carries TRBV25-1 and TRBJ2-5; 10 positions agree with TRBD2. The assigned J gene may be wrong: the sequence end matches TRBJ2-7 better. The germline V gene encodes CDR1 MGHDK and CDR2 SYGVNS. This CDR3 comprises 15 residues. In DNA form, the CDR3 reads TGTGCCAGCAGTGAATCTAGCGGGAGTAAGTACGAGCAGTACTTC. Residues: CASSESSGSKYEQYF.

J is TRBJ1-5 and V is TRBV28; D perhaps matches TRBD1 (6 bases). V lost 6 bases to trimming and J lost 2 bases, with 14 bases between them. The CDR3 is 15 residues long. CDR1 is MDHEN, CDR2 SYDVKM, per germline. The CDR3 DNA is TGTGCCAGCAGCCCTAGTTCAGGGGGCAATCAGCCCCAGCATTTT. It is translated as CASSPSSGGNQPQHF.

Only one count was recorded for this clone. The chain recombines TRBV2 with TRBJ2-1; D is unclear. CDR1 is SNHLY, CDR2 FYNNEI, per germline. CDR3 size: 12 residues. Trimming took off 7 bases at V and 5 bases at J, with 9 bases between the two ends. In DNA, the CDR3 is TGTGCCAGCACCGAACTTAACAATGAGCAGTTCTTC. Its translation: CASTELNNEQFF.

The chain has TRBV4-1 and TRBJ1-5; possibly TRBD1 for D (6 bases). Per germline, CDR1 MGHRA and CDR2 YSYEKL. The germline V and J ends were trimmed by 0 bases and 10 bases, with 13 bases remaining between them. The CDR3 contains 14 residues. CDR3 sequence (DNA): TGCGCCAGCAGCCAAGATGAACAGGGCAGACCCCAGCATTTT. Protein sequence: CASSQDEQGRPQHF.

Concerning this clone itself: The sample contains more than one DNA sequence encoding this CDR3. The chain carries TRBV5-1 and TRBJ2-5; no clear D gene. The CDR3 has 12 amino acids. CDR1 and CDR2 from the germline V gene are SGHRS and YFSETQ. V lost 4 bases to trimming and J lost 2 bases, with 6 bases between them. This chain's CDR3 is CASSPTQETQYF. In nucleotides, the CDR3 is TGCGCCAGCAGCCCAACACAAGAGACCCAGTACTTC. The variable domain in full, with the rest retrieved from reference TRBV5-1 and TRBJ2-5, is KAGVTQTPRYLIKTRGQQVTLSCSPISGHRSVSWYQQTPGQGLQFLFEYFSETQRNKGNFPGRFSGRQFSNSRSEMNVSTLELGDSALYLCASSPTQETQYFGPGTRLLVL.

This clone was seen once. The genes are TRBV5-6 and TRBJ1-2; D is unclear. CDR3 length equals 14 residues. Germline V lookup: CDR1 SGHDT, CDR2 YYEEEE. Trimming stripped 3 bases from V and 8 bases from J, with 17 bases between. The CDR3 coding sequence is TGTGCCAGCAGCTCCCTTTCCCCCAGCGAGGGCTACACCTTC. Amino acids: CASSSLSPSEGYTF.

This sequence joins TRBV7-9 and TRBJ1-2, with 11 bases identical to TRBD1. The V gene end was trimmed by 1 base and the J gene end by 2 bases; junction bases not matched to a gene: 6. The CDR3 length is 17 residues. Germline assignment: CDR1 SEHNR and CDR2 FQNEAQ (reference sequence). Here the CDR3 reads CASSLVYGQGANYGYTF. In nucleotides, the CDR3 is TGTGCCAGCAGCTTAGTATATGGACAGGGGGCCAACTATGGCTACACCTTC.

This clone was detected a few times. The chain recombines TRBV5-4 with TRBJ2-1, with a possible D match to TRBD1 (5 bases). V was shortened by 4 bases and J by 5 bases, with 10 bases between the two germline ends. The CDR3 totals 13 residues. Germline lookup yields CDR1 SGHNT and CDR2 YYREEE (reference sequence). The CDR3 spells CASSRKGDNEQFF. DNA of the CDR3: TGTGCCAGCAGCCGAAAAGGGGACAATGAGCAGTTCTTC. Looking up the rest from reference TRBV5-4 and TRBJ2-1 gives the full variable domain: ETGVTQSPTHLIKTRGQQVTLRCSSQSGHNTVSWYQQALGQGPQFIFQYYREEENGRGNFPPRFSGLQFPNYSSELNVNALELDDSALYLCASSRKGDNEQFFGPGTRLTVL.

In DNA, the CDR3 is TGTGCCTGGAGTTTGTTAGCGGGAGTAAATGAGCAGTTCTTC. The encoded protein is CAWSLLAGVNEQFF. The V call is TRBV30, the J call TRBJ2-1; 9 nucleotides agree with TRBD2. CDR1 is GTSNPN and CDR2 is SVGIG in the germline V gene (reference sequence). V lost 2 bases to trimming and J lost 7 bases; unmatched junction nucleotides: 6. The CDR3 runs 14 residues. The variable domain in full, with the rest retrieved from reference TRBV30 and TRBJ2-1, is SQTIHQWPATLVQPVGSPLSLECTVEGTSNPNLYWYRQAAGRGLQLLFYSVGIGQISSEVPQNLSASRPQDRQFILSSKKLLLSDSGFYLCAWSLLAGVNEQFFGPGTRLTVL.

This clone was counted only a few times. V is TRBV18 and J is TRBJ2-3, with 7 bases matching TRBD1. Germline trimming cut 2 bases from V and 4 bases from J; bases unmatched to any gene: 3. The germline CDR1 and CDR2 sequences are KGHSH and LQKENI. This CDR3 has 14 amino acids. The DNA for the CDR3 is TGTGCCAGCTCACCAAAGACAGGGTCAGATACGCAGTATTTT. Translation gives CASSPKTGSDTQYF. Together with reference TRBV18 and TRBJ2-3, the CDR3 gives the full variable domain: NAGVMQNPRHLVRRRGQEARLRCSPMKGHSHVYWYRQLPEEGLKFMVYLQKENIIDESGMPKERFSAEFPKEGPSILRIQQVVRGDSAAYFCASSPKTGSDTQYFGPGTRLTVL.

Regarding this clone: Relative to the germline gene, one junction end is altered; a read error may explain this. The chain combines TRBV27 with TRBJ2-3, with 9 bases fitting TRBD2. There are 15 residues in the CDR3. Germline CDR1 reads MNHEY; CDR2 reads SMNVEV (reference sequence). The CDR3 DNA reads as TGTGCCAGCAGTTTAAGGGGGACTAGCAGAGATATGCAGTATTTT. It is translated as CASSLRGTSRDMQYF.

The V call is TRBV2, the J call TRBJ1-1; 9 bases align to TRBD1. This CDR3 has 16 residues. Germline V gene data show CDR1 as SNHLY and CDR2 as FYNNEI. The V segment lost 7 bases and the J segment 3 bases; nucleotides outside the gene matches: 12. The CDR3 reads CASIPPWTGVYTEAFF. The CDR3 DNA sequence: TGTGCCAGCATTCCCCCCTGGACAGGGGTGTACACTGAAGCTTTCTTT.

A single count supports this clone. The rearrangement uses TRBV2 and TRBJ2-4; maybe TRBD1 (5 bases). Between the trimmed V and J ends, which lost 10 bases and 2 bases, there was a span of 9 bases. Germline values: CDR1 SNHLY, CDR2 FYNNEI. The CDR3 sequence is 12 residues long. CDR3 region: CAKQDSKNIQYF. The CDR3 region has the DNA TGTGCCAAACAGGATTCCAAAAACATTCAGTACTTC.

This chain links TRBV4-1 with TRBJ2-7; possibly TRBD2 for D (6 bases). Germline V gives CDR1 MGHRA, CDR2 YSYEKL. The CDR3 runs 15 residues. Trimming took off 0 bases at V and 3 bases at J, with 12 bases between the two ends. Written as DNA, the CDR3 is TGCGCCAGCAGCCAAGAGGATAGCGGTCTCTACGAGCAGTACTTC. This translates into CASSQEDSGLYEQYF.

CDR3 in amino acids: CASRSGNSYEQYF. The CDR3 DNA reads as TGTGCCAGCCGCAGCGGGAACTCCTACGAGCAGTACTTC. This chain links TRBV28 with TRBJ2-7; 7 positions agree with TRBD2. Trimming at V came to 8 bases and at J to 0 bases, leaving 4 bases not matched to a gene. This CDR3 has 13 residues. CDR1 and CDR2 from the germline V gene are MDHEN and SYDVKM.

The V and J genes are TRBV2 and TRBJ2-7; D possibly corresponds to TRBD1 (6 bases). The germline V gene has CDR1 SNHLY and CDR2 FYNNEI. V was cut by 6 bases and J by 1 base, with 13 bases left in between. The CDR3 totals 14 residues. The CDR3 nucleotides read TGTGCCAGCAGCAGGACAGCGAGTTCCTACGAGCAGTACTTC. Translation: CASSRTASSYEQYF.

This chain joins TRBV29-1 and TRBJ2-7, with TRBD1 matching 8 bases. V was clipped by 5 bases and J by 7 bases; unmatched bases: 4. CDR1 is SQVTM and CDR2 is ANQGSEA in the germline V gene. The CDR3 runs 11 residues. The CDR3 DNA follows: TGCAGCGTTCAGGGGGCTCATGAGCAGTACTTC. It yields the protein CSVQGAHEQYF.

V and J are TRBV30 and TRBJ1-2; D call uncertain. The length of the CDR3 is 12 residues. The V end lost 4 bases, the J end lost 4 bases, and 10 bases lay between the germline ends. Germline CDR1 reads GTSNPN; CDR2 reads SVGIG (reference sequence). The CDR3: CAWMSGFYGYTF. CDR3 sequence (DNA): TGTGCCTGGATGAGTGGTTTCTATGGCTACACCTTC. Full variable domain (remainder filled in from reference TRBV30 and TRBJ1-2): SQTIHQWPATLVQPVGSPLSLECTVEGTSNPNLYWYRQAAGRGLQLLFYSVGIGQISSEVPQNLSASRPQDRQFILSSKKLLLSDSGFYLCAWMSGFYGYTFGSGTRLTVV.